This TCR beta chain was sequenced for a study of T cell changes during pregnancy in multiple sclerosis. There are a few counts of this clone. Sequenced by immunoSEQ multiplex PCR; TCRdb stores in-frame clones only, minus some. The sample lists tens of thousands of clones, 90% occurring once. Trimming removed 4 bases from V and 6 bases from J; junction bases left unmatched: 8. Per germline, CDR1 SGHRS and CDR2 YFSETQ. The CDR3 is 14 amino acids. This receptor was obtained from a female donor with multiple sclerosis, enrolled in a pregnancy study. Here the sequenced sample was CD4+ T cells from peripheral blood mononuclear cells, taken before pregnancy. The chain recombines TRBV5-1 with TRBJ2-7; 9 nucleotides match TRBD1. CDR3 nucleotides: TGCGCCAGCAGCCCGGGACAGGGTTTTCCCGAGCAGTACTTC. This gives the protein CASSPGQGFPEQYF.